Listed here are 25 T cell receptor beta chains from one sample, sequenced in a study of blood T cell repertoires in COVID-19. Profiled with immunoSEQ multiplex PCR; TCRdb holds only in-frame clones, not every one. This sample has about 150,000 clones; around 86% occur once, and the top ten carry approximately 9.1%. Sequencing used peripheral blood. The receptors here all came from a woman aged 55-75 years with active or convalescent COVID-19.

CDR3 sequence (DNA): TGCGCCAGCAGCACTACAGGGGGCTCAGTAGAAGGCTACACCTTC. This encodes CASSTTGGSVEGYTF. This chain connects TRBV5-1 to TRBJ1-2, with 9 bases lining up with TRBD1. CDR1 and CDR2 (germline): SGHRS, YFSETQ. V shed 4 bases, J shed 8 bases, and the junction held 12 bases outside the gene matches. The CDR3 has 15 residues.

The chain recombines TRBV30 with TRBJ2-7, with D maybe TRBD2 (6 bases). Trimming stripped 6 bases from V and 1 base from J, with 16 bases between. Germline V lookup: CDR1 GTSNPN, CDR2 SVGIG (reference sequence). The CDR3 spans 14 residues. For the CDR3, the DNA is TGTGCCTGCCGACGGGACTCACAGTCCTACGAGCAGTACTTC. Protein product: CACRRDSQSYEQYF.

The rearrangement links TRBV24-1 to TRBJ2-2; 9 bases map to TRBD1. J was trimmed by 3 bases and V by 7 bases; bases with no gene match: 5. The V gene's germline CDR1 is KGHDR and CDR2 SFDVKD. The CDR3 is made up of 15 amino acids. CDR3 region: CATSIDRGYTGELFF. The CDR3 DNA is TGTGCCACCAGCATTGACAGGGGGTACACCGGGGAGCTGTTTTTT.

CDR3 nucleotides: TGCGCCAGCAGTAAAACCCCTGAGTACGAGCAGTACGTC. This sequence encodes CASSKTPEYEQYV. V is TRBV10-2 and J is TRBJ2-7, with D unclear. V was shortened by 5 bases and J by 4 bases, with 12 bases between the two germline ends. The CDR3 is 13 amino acids. CDR1 WSHSY and CDR2 SAAADI come from the germline V gene.

The table lists this clone with a count of one. The V gene is TRBV19, the J gene TRBJ2-6, with a weak D call TRBD1 (5 bases). The CDR3 totals 16 residues. Per the germline V gene, CDR1 is LNHDA and CDR2 is SQIVND (reference sequence). The ends were cut back, 3 bases at V and 0 bases at J, with 9 bases in the middle. The CDR3 protein is CASSILRGSGANVLTF. As DNA, the CDR3 is TGTGCCAGTAGTATCCTTAGGGGCTCTGGGGCCAACGTCCTGACTTTC. The whole variable domain, remainder taken from reference TRBV19 and TRBJ2-6, is DGGITQSPKYLFRKEGQNVTLSCEQNLNHDAMYWYRQDPGQGLRLIYYSQIVNDFQKGDIAEGYSVSREKKESFPLTVTSAQKNPTAFYLCASSILRGSGANVLTFGAGSRLTVL.

The chain links TRBV19 to TRBJ2-7, with 13 bases fitting TRBD2. After removal of 5 bases from V and 6 bases from J, the junction contained 7 bases not matched to a gene. The CDR3 covers 15 residues. Germline-derived CDR1 and CDR2 are LNHDA and SQIVND (reference sequence). The CDR3 coding sequence is TGTGCCAGTAGTTTCGGACTAGCGGGAGCCCCCGAGCAGTACTTC. Encoded protein: CASSFGLAGAPEQYF.

The chain links TRBV27 to TRBJ2-3; TRBD2 agrees at 7 bases. V was clipped by 2 bases and J by 2 bases; unmatched bases: 7. The CDR3 extends over 16 amino acids. CDR1 is MNHEY, CDR2 SMNVEV, per germline (reference sequence). Written as DNA, the CDR3 is TGTGCCAGCAGTTTACGGGCGGGAGCGGTCACAGATACGCAGTATTTT. This translates into CASSLRAGAVTDTQYF.

The chain recombines TRBV6-4 with TRBJ1-4; possible D gene TRBD1, 6 bases. V was clipped by 5 bases and J by 0 bases, with 7 bases between them. The CDR3 has 14 residues. Germline loops: CDR1 MRHNA, CDR2 SNTAGT. The CDR3 coding sequence is TGTGCCAGCAGTCACAGGGCAACTAATGAAAAACTGTTTTTT. This translates into CASSHRATNEKLFF.

This clone has a single count. The chain couples TRBV4-1 to TRBJ2-5, with D hard to call. Trimming took 2 bases from V and 5 from J, leaving 12 bases between them. The CDR3 is 14 amino acids. Germline lookup yields CDR1 MGHRA and CDR2 YSYEKL. The CDR3 region has the DNA TGCGCCAGCAGCCAATATTCGAGCGAGGAGACCCAGTACTTC. Its translation is CASSQYSSEETQYF.

The gene calls are TRBV5-1 and TRBJ2-7, with a tentative D call TRBD1 (5 bases). The CDR3 is made up of 14 amino acids. The germline V gene has CDR1 SGHRS and CDR2 YFSETQ. The V and J ends lost 0 bases and 2 bases respectively, with 9 bases between them. CDR3 coding DNA: TGCGCCAGCAGCTTGGATCCAGGGACCTACGAGCAGTACGTC. Its translation: CASSLDPGTYEQYV.

This clone has more than one count but fewer than ten. The rearrangement joins TRBV30 to TRBJ1-6; D unclear. CDR1 and CDR2 (germline): GTSNPN, SVGIG (reference sequence). V shed 5 bases and J shed 7 bases, with 9 bases lying between them. CDR3 length: 12 residues. The CDR3 sequence is CAWRHSNSPLHF. As DNA, the CDR3 is TGTGCCTGGCGACACTCCAATTCACCCCTCCACTTT. Drawing the rest from reference TRBV30 and TRBJ1-6, the complete variable domain is SQTIHQWPATLVQPVGSPLSLECTVEGTSNPNLYWYRQAAGRGLQLLFYSVGIGQISSEVPQNLSASRPQDRQFILSSKKLLLSDSGFYLCAWRHSNSPLHFGNGTRLTVT.

This chain links TRBV10-3 with TRBJ1-1; 7 positions match TRBD1. CDR1 and CDR2 (germline): ENHRY, SYGVKD. J was trimmed by 3 bases and V by 6 bases; bases with no gene match: 10. CDR3 length equals 15 residues. Here the CDR3 reads CAIRIRQGLDTEAFF. In DNA form, the CDR3 reads TGTGCCATCAGAATTAGACAGGGCTTAGACACTGAAGCTTTCTTT.

The chain carries TRBV24-1 and TRBJ1-2; 8 bases align to TRBD1. V lost 3 bases to trimming and J lost 4 bases; unmatched junction nucleotides: 6. CDR3 length: 15 amino acids. Germline V gene lookup returns CDR1 KGHDR and CDR2 SFDVKD. In DNA form, the CDR3 reads TGTGCCACCAGTGATGGACAGGGTTTCGGCTATGGCTACACCTTC. Protein: CATSDGQGFGYGYTF.

There are a few counts of this clone. This CDR3 is CASRLDRDMSYEQYF. The CDR3 DNA reads as TGTGCCAGCAGATTGGACAGGGATATGTCCTACGAGCAGTACTTC. V usage is TRBV7-8 and J usage is TRBJ2-7; 8 nucleotides align to TRBD1. After removal of 6 bases from V and 1 base from J, the junction contained 8 bases not matched to a gene. CDR1 SGHVS and CDR2 FQNEAQ come from the germline V gene. This CDR3 comprises 15 residues.

The gene calls are TRBV27 and TRBJ1-1; 7 bases are a match to TRBD1. Germline V CDR1 and CDR2: MNHEY, SMNVEV (reference sequence). After removal of 4 bases from V and 8 bases from J, the junction contained 7 bases not matched to a gene. This CDR3 has 13 residues. The CDR3 region has the DNA TGTGCCAGCAGTTCCTGGACAGGACTAGAAGCTTTCTTT. It is translated as CASSSWTGLEAFF.

The V call is TRBV20-1, the J call TRBJ2-5; D gene ambiguous. The germline V and J ends were trimmed by 3 bases and 2 bases, with 7 bases remaining between them. Germline-derived CDR1 and CDR2 are DFQATT and SNEGSKA (reference sequence). This CDR3 contains 12 residues. CDR3 in amino acids: CSASSGQETQYF. Here the CDR3 DNA reads TGCAGTGCTAGTTCAGGACAAGAGACCCAGTACTTC.

The chain joins TRBV28 to TRBJ2-3; maybe TRBD2 (5 bases). The germline V gene encodes CDR1 MDHEN and CDR2 SYDVKM. The germline V and J ends were trimmed by 5 bases and 6 bases, with 18 bases remaining between them. CDR3 length: 15 amino acids. This CDR3 is CASSRWGVSLDTQYF. For the CDR3, the DNA is TGTGCCAGCAGTAGATGGGGAGTTAGTTTGGATACGCAGTATTTT.

J is TRBJ1-3 and V is TRBV3-1 (or the pseudogene TRBV3-2); TRBD1 might be the D (6 bases). The length of the CDR3 is 16 residues. V lost 2 bases, J lost 3 bases, and 14 bases lay in between. Germline V gene sequence: CDR1 LGHDT, CDR2 YNNKEL (reference sequence). Here the CDR3 DNA reads TGTGCCAGCAGCCAAAACCGCCGGGACAATGGAAACACCATATATTTT. This translates into CASSQNRRDNGNTIYF.

The chain combines TRBV15 with TRBJ2-5; 8 nucleotides match TRBD2. Trimming at V came to 4 bases and at J to 4 bases, leaving 5 bases not matched to a gene. Germline CDR1 is LNHNV and CDR2 is YYDKDF (reference sequence). The CDR3 totals 14 residues. CDR3 nucleotides: TGTGCCACCAGCATAGGGACTAGGGGAGAGACCCAGTACTTC. This translates into CATSIGTRGETQYF.

The chain uses TRBV2 and TRBJ1-6, with D maybe TRBD1 (5 bases). The CDR3 spans 13 residues. CDR1 is SNHLY and CDR2 is FYNNEI in the germline V gene. The V gene lost 7 bases and the J gene lost 7 bases, with 11 bases spanning the gap. DNA of the CDR3: TGTGCCAGCACCCGACAGCTAAATTCACCCCTCCACTTT. This codes for CASTRQLNSPLHF. The full variable domain, rest sourced from reference TRBV2 and TRBJ1-6, is EPEVTQTPSHQVTQMGQEVILRCVPISNHLYFYWYRQILGQKVEFLVSFYNNEISEKSEIFDDQFSVERPDGSNFTLKIRSTKLEDSAMYFCASTRQLNSPLHFGNGTRLTVT.

There are a few counts of this clone. The CDR3 DNA sequence: TGTGCCAGCAGGGGACAGCGCGGCCTCTATGGCTACACCTTC. Residues: CASRGQRGLYGYTF. J is TRBJ1-2 and V is TRBV28; 7 bases map to TRBD1. Trimming at V came to 6 bases and at J to 4 bases, leaving 8 bases not matched to a gene. CDR3 length equals 14 residues. CDR1 MDHEN and CDR2 SYDVKM come from the germline V gene.

V gene TRBV11-2 combines with J gene TRBJ1-3, with a weak D call TRBD1 (5 bases). CDR3 length equals 14 residues. Between the trimmed V and J ends, which lost 3 bases and 3 bases, there was a span of 9 bases. CDR1 and CDR2 from the germline V gene are SGHAT and FQNNGV. In DNA form, the CDR3 reads TGTGCCAGCAGCTTTAGGGGCAATGGAAACACCATATATTTT. It yields the protein CASSFRGNGNTIYF. The entire variable domain, with the rest obtained from reference TRBV11-2 and TRBJ1-3, is as follows: EAGVAQSPRYKIIEKRQSVAFWCNPISGHATLYWYQQILGQGPKLLIQFQNNGVVDDSQLPKDRFSAERLKGVDSTLKIQPAKLEDSAVYLCASSFRGNGNTIYFGEGSWLTVV.

The rearrangement links TRBV3-1 (or the pseudogene TRBV3-2) to TRBJ1-3; 7 nucleotides line up with TRBD1. V trimming: 7 bases; J trimming: 0 bases; junction bases outside the gene matches: 3. This CDR3 spans 14 amino acids. Germline-derived CDR1 and CDR2 are LGHDT and YNNKEL (reference sequence). Here the CDR3 reads CASTGDSSGNTIYF. In DNA, the CDR3 is TGTGCCAGCACCGGGGACAGCTCTGGAAACACCATATATTTT.

This clone is a singleton in its sample. DNA for the CDR3: TGTGCCAGTAGTATAGATCTAGGGAGGGCGCAGCCCCAGCATTTT. Its protein is CASSIDLGRAQPQHF. The V and J genes are TRBV19 and TRBJ1-5, with D hard to call. V shed 0 bases and J shed 7 bases, with 13 bases lying between them. The CDR3 contains 15 residues. CDR1 and CDR2 from the germline V gene are LNHDA and SQIVND (reference sequence).

A few counts support this clone. This sequence joins TRBV6-5 and TRBJ1-5, with 8 bases matching TRBD1. J gave up 9 bases and V 6 bases, and 13 bases lay outside the gene matches. This CDR3 is 15 amino acids long. CDR1 MNHEY and CDR2 SVGAGI come from the germline V gene. The CDR3 protein is CASSGRDRLAGPQHF. For the CDR3, the DNA is TGTGCCAGCAGCGGAAGGGACAGGCTGGCAGGGCCCCAGCATTTT.